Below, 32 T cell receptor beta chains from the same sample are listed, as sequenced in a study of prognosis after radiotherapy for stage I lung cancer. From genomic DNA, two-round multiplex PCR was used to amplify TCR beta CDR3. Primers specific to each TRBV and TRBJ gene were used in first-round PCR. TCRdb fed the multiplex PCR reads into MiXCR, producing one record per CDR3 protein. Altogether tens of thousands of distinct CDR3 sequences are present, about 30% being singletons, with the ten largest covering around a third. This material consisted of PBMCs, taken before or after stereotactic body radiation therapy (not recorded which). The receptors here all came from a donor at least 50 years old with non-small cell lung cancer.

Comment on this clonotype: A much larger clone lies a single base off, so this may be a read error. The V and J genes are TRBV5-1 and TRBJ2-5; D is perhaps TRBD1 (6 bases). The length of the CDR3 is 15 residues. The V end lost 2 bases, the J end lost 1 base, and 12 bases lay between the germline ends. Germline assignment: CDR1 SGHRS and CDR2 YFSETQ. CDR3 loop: CASSLQGHLQETQYF. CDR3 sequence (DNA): TGCGCCAGCAGCTTACAGGGACATCTCCAAGAGACCCAGTACTTC.

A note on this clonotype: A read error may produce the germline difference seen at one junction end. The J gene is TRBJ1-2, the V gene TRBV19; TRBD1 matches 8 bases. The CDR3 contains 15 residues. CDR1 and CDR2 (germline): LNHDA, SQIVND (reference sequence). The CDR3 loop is CASSTPGQGYYRYTF. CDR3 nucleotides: TGTGCCAGTAGTACCCCTGGACAGGGTTACTATCGCTACACCTTC.

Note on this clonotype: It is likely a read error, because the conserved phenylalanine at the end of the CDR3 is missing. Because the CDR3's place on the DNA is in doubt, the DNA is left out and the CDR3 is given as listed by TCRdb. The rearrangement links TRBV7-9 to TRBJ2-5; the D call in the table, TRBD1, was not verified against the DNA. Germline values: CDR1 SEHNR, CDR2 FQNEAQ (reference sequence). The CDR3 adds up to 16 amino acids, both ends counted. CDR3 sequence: CASSFTRGTGEETRYL.

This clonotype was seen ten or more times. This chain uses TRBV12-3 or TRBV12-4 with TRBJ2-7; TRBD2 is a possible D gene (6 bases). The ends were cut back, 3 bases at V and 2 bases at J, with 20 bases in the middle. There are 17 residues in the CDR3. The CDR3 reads CASSFPNSQTGAYEQYF. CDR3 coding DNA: TGTGCCAGCAGTTTTCCCAACTCACAAACGGGGGCCTACGAGCAGTACTTC.

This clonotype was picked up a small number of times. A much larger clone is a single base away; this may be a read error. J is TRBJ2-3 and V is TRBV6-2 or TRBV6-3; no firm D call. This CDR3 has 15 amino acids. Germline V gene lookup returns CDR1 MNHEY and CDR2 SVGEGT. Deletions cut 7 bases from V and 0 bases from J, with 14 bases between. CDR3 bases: TGTGCCAGCATTTTTTGGTGCCCTAGCACAGATACGCAGTATTTT. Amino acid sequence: CASIFWCPSTDTQYF.

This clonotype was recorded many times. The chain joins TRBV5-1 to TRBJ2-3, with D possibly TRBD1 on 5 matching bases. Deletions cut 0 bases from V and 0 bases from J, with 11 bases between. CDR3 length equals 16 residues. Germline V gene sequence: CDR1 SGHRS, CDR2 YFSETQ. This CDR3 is CASSLDGRASTDTQYF. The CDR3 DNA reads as TGCGCCAGCAGCTTGGATGGCAGGGCTAGCACAGATACGCAGTATTTT.

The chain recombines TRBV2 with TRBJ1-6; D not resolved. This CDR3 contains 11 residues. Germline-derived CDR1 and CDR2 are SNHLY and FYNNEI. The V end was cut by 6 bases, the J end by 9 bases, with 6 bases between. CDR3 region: CASRSSSPLHF. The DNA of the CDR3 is TGTGCCAGCAGGAGTAGTTCACCCCTCCACTTT.

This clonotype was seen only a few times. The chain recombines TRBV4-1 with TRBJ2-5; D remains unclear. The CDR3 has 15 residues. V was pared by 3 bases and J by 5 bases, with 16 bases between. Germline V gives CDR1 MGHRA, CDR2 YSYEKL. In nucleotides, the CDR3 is TGCGCCAGCAGCCAGGCTACTGGGTCGGACGAGACCCAGTACTTC. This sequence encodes CASSQATGSDETQYF.

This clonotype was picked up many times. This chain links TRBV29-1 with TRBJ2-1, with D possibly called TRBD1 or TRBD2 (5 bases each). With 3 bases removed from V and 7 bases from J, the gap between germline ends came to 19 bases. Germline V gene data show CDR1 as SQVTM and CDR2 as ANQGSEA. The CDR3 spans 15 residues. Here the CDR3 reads CSVEVWQGAGNEQFF. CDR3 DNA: TGCAGCGTTGAGGTGTGGCAGGGAGCAGGGAATGAGCAGTTCTTC.

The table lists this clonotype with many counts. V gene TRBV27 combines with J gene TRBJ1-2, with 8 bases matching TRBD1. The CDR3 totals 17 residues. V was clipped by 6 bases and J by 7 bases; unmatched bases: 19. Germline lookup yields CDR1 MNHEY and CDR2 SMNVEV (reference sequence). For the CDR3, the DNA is TGTGCCAGCAGGGATTCGAAGGGGTATTATACAGGGGGTGGCTACACCTTC. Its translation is CASRDSKGYYTGGGYTF.

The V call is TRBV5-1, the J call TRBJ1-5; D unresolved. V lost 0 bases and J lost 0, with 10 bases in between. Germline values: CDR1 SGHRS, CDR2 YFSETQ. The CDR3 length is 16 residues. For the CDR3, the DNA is TGCGCCAGCAGCTTGGCCGGCAGTTTTAGCAATCAGCCCCAGCATTTT. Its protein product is CASSLAGSFSNQPQHF.

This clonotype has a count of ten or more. DNA of the CDR3: TGTGCCACCAGCAGAGACCCCGGACAGACCAATCAGCCCCAGCATTTT. Encoded protein: CATSRDPGQTNQPQHF. The chain is built from TRBV15 and TRBJ1-5; tentative D call: TRBD1 (6 bases). This CDR3 spans 16 amino acids. Deletions cut 0 bases from V and 3 bases from J, with 12 bases between. Germline V gene data show CDR1 as LNHNV and CDR2 as YYDKDF (reference sequence).

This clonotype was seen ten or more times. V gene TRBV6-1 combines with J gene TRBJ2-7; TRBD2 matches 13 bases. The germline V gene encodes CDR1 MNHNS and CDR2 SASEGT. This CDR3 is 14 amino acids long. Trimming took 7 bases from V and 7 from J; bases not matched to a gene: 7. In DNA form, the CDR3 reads TGTGCCAGCATCCCGGGACTAGCGGGATGGGAGCAGTACTTC. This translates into CASIPGLAGWEQYF.

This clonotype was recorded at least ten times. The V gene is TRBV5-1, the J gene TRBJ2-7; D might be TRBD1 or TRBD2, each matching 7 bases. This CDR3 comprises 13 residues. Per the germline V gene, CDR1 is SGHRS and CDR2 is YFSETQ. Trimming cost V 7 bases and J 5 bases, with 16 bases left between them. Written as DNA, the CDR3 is TGCGCCAGCCACCCAGGGGGGGGGCACGAGCAGTACTTC. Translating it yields CASHPGGGHEQYF.

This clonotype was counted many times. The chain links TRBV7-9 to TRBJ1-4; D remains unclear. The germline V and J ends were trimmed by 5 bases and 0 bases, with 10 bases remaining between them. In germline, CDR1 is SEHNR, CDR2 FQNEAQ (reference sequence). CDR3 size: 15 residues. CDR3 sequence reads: CASSRISSTNEKLFF. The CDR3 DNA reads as TGTGCCAGCAGCCGCATATCGTCAACTAATGAAAAACTGTTTTTT.

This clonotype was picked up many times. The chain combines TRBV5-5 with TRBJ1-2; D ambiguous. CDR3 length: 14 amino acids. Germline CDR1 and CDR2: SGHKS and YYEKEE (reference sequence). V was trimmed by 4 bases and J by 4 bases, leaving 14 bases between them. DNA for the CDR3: TGTGCCAGCAGCGTTGATGGGCGTTTCTATGGCTACACCTTC. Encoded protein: CASSVDGRFYGYTF.

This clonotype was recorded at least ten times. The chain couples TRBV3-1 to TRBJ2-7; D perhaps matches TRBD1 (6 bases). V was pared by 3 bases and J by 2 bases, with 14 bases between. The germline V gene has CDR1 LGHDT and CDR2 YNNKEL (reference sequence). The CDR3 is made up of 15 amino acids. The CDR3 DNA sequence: TGTGCCAGCAGCCAGCCGGGACAACGCCCCTACGAGCAGTACTTC. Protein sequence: CASSQPGQRPYEQYF.

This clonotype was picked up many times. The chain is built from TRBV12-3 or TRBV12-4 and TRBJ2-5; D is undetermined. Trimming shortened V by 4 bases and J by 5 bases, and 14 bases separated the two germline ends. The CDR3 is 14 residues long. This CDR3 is CASSSQTQAETQYF. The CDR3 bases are TGTGCCAGCAGTTCCCAGACCCAAGCGGAGACCCAGTACTTC.

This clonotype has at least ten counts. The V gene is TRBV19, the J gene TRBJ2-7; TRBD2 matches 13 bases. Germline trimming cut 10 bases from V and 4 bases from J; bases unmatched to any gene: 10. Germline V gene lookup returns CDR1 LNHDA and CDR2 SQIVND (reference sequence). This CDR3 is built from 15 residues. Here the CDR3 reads CATKRTSGSVYEQYF. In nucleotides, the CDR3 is TGTGCCACCAAAAGGACTAGCGGGAGTGTTTACGAGCAGTACTTC. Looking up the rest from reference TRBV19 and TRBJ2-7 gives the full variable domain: DGGITQSPKYLFRKEGQNVTLSCEQNLNHDAMYWYRQDPGQGLRLIYYSQIVNDFQKGDIAEGYSVSREKKESFPLTVTSAQKNPTAFYLCATKRTSGSVYEQYFGPGTRLTVT.

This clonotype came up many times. CDR3 sequence: CAISESGSTDTQYF. CDR3 coding DNA: TGTGCCATCAGTGAGTCCGGCAGCACAGATACGCAGTATTTT. The chain employs TRBV10-3 and TRBJ2-3; D is ambiguous. The germline V and J ends were trimmed by 0 bases and 0 bases, with 4 bases remaining between them. The CDR3 is 14 amino acids. Germline CDR1 is ENHRY and CDR2 is SYGVKD.

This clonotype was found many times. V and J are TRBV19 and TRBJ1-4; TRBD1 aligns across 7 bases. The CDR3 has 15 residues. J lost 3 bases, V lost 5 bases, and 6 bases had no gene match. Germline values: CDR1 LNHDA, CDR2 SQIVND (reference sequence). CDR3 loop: CASSPGTVANEKLFF. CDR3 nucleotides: TGTGCCAGTAGTCCCGGGACAGTCGCTAATGAAAAACTGTTTTTT. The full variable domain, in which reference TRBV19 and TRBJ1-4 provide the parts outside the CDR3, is DGGITQSPKYLFRKEGQNVTLSCEQNLNHDAMYWYRQDPGQGLRLIYYSQIVNDFQKGDIAEGYSVSREKKESFPLTVTSAQKNPTAFYLCASSPGTVANEKLFFGSGTQLSVL.

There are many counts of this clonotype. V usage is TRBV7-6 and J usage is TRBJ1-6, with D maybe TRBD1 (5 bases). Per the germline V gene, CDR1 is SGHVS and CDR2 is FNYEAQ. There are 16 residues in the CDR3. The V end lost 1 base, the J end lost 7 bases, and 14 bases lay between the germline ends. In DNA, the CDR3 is TGTGCCAGCAGCTTAGGCTCGGGCAGGGACAATTCACCCCTCCACTTT. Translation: CASSLGSGRDNSPLHF.

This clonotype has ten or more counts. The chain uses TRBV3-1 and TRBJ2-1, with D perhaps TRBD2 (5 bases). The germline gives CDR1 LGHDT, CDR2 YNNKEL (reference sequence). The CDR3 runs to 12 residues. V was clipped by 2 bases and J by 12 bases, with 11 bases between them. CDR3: CASSQLGGSQFF. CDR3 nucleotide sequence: TGTGCCAGCAGCCAATTAGGAGGATCGCAGTTCTTC.

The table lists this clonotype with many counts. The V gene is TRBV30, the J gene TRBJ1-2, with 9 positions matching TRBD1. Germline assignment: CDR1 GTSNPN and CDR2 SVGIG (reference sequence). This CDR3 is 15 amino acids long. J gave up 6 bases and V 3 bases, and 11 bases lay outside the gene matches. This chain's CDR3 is CAWSFAGQGKDGYTF. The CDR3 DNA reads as TGTGCCTGGAGCTTCGCCGGACAGGGGAAGGATGGCTACACCTTC.

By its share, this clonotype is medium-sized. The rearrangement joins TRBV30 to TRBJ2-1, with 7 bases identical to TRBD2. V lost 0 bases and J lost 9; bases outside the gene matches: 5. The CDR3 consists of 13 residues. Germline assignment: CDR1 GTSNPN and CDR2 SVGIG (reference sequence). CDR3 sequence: CAWSVAGGSEQFF. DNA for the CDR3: TGTGCCTGGAGTGTTGCTGGCGGGAGTGAGCAGTTCTTC.

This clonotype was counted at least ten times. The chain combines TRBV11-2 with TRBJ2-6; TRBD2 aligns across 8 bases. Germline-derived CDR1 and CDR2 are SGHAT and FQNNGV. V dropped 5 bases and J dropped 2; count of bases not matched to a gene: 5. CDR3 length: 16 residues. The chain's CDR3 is CASSPQAGAGANVLTF. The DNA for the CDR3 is TGTGCCAGCAGCCCACAAGCGGGAGCTGGGGCCAACGTCCTGACTTTC.

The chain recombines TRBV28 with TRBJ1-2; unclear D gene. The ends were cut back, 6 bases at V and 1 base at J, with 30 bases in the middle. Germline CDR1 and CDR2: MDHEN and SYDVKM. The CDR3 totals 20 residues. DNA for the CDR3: TGTGCCAGCAGCCGTTTCCCCGGCCAAGCAGTAGACGGCGGTAACTATGGCTACACCTTC. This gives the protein CASSRFPGQAVDGGNYGYTF.

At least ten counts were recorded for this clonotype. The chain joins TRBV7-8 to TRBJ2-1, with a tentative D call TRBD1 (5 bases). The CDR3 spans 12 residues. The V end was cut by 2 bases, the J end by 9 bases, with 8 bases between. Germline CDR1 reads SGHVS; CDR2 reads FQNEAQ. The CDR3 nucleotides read TGTGCCAGCAGCTTAAGGGGTATTGAGCAGTTCTTC. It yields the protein CASSLRGIEQFF.

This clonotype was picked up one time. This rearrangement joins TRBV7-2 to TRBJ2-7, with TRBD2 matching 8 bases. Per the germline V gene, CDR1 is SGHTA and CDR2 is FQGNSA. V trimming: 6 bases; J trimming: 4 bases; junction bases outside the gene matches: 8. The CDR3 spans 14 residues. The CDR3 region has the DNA TGTGCCAGCAGGTGCGCGGGAGGTCCTTACGAGCAGTACTTC. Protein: CASRCAGGPYEQYF. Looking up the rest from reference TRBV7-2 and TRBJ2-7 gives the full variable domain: GAGVSQSPSNKVTEKGKDVELRCDPISGHTALYWYRQSLGQGLEFLIYFQGNSAPDKSGLPSDRFSAERTGGSVSTLTIQRTQQEDSAVYLCASRCAGGPYEQYFGPGTRLTVT.

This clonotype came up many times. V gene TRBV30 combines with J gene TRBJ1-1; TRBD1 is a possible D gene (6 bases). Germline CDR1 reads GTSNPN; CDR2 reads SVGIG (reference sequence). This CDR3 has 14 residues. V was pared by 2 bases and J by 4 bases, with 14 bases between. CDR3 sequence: CAWSHKGGGTEAFF. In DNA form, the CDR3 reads TGTGCCTGGAGTCACAAGGGGGGGGGCACTGAAGCTTTCTTT.

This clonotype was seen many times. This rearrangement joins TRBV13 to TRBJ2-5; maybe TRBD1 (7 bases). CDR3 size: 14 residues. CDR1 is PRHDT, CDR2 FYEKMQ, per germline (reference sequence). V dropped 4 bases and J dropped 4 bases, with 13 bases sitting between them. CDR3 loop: CASSSRQGGETQYF. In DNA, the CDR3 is TGTGCCAGCAGCTCGAGACAGGGAGGAGAGACCCAGTACTTC.

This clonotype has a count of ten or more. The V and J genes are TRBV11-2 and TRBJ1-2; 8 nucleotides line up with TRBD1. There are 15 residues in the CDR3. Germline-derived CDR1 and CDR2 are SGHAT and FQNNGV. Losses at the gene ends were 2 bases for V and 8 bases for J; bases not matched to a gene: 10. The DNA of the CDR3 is TGTGCCAGCAGCTTATCCCCGGGACAGGCACGCGGCTACACCTTC. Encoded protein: CASSLSPGQARGYTF. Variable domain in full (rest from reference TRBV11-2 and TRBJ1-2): EAGVAQSPRYKIIEKRQSVAFWCNPISGHATLYWYQQILGQGPKLLIQFQNNGVVDDSQLPKDRFSAERLKGVDSTLKIQPAKLEDSAVYLCASSLSPGQARGYTFGSGTRLTVV.